This TCR beta chain was recorded in a study of breast tumors, draining lymph nodes, adjacent tissues. Trimming removed 5 bases from V and 0 bases from J, with 8 bases in between. The CDR3 totals 13 residues. Looked up from germline, CDR1 is PRHDT and CDR2 is FYEKMQ (reference sequence). One entry per CDR3 protein results from TCRdb running MiXCR on the multiplex PCR reads. The repertoire holds tens of thousands of distinct CDR3 sequences, roughly 30% seen once, with more than 7% in the top ten. Breast cancer patients provided tissue from their axillary draining lymph nodes. This clonotype was seen more than once but under ten times. A read error may be the cause here, since a much bigger clone is one base away.

This clonotype was sampled from a female donor with breast cancer. Some clones in this sample may be carry-over from other donors' samples. The rearrangement uses TRBV13 and TRBJ2-7; the D is unclear. The sequenced sample consisted of axillary lymph node tissue. For the CDR3, the DNA is TGTGCCAGCAGCCCGCAACTCTCCTACGAGCAGTACTTC. It yields the protein CASSPQLSYEQYF.